These T cell receptor beta chains were read from a single sample in a study of blood T cell repertoires in COVID-19. Some clones are missing from TCRdb's copy, which holds only in-frame ones; the method was immunoSEQ multiplex PCR. The sample comprises about 190,000 clones, 70% to 80% of which are singletons, and roughly 13% rests with the top ten. Material for sequencing was peripheral blood. The receptors shown here come from a man in his fifties or sixties who had recovered from COVID-19. Each CDR3 is given with its conserved first and last residue. D genes are given only for firm matches. Clone size, where shown, is once, few, many, or a class for clones that have expanded.

J gene,D gene,V gene,clone size,CDR3 DNA,CDR3 protein
TRBJ2-7,-,TRBV7-8,-,TGTGCCAGCAGTCCACTCGGGGTCTCCGAGCAGTACTTC,CASSPLGVSEQYF
TRBJ2-1,-,TRBV6-2/TRBV6-3,-,TGTGCCAGCAGCGGACTTATGACCTACAATGAGCAGTTCTTC,CASSGLMTYNEQFF
TRBJ2-2,-,TRBV18,-,TGTGCCAGCTCGACCGGGACTTTGGGCACCGGGGAGCTGTTTTTT,CASSTGTLGTGELFF
TRBJ2-7,TRBD1,TRBV7-6,-,TGTGCCAGCAGCCCCGGGACAGGGGGAAGTGGTGAGCAGTACTTC,CASSPGTGGSGEQYF
TRBJ2-7,-,TRBV5-1,-,TGCGCCAGCAGCTTGGTCTTCGGAGCAAACGAGCAGTACTTC,CASSLVFGANEQYF
TRBJ1-5,TRBD1,TRBV19,many,TGTGCCAGTAGTATGAGGGACAGTTTTCAGCCCCAGCATTTT,CASSMRDSFQPQHF
TRBJ2-5,-,TRBV20-1,once,TGCAGTGCTAGTGGAGCGGAGGGGGGGCAAGAGACCCAGTACTTC,CSASGAEGGQETQYF
TRBJ1-2,-,TRBV16,few,TGTGCCAGCAGCCAATCATCAGGGTCCTATGGCTACACCTTC,CASSQSSGSYGYTF
TRBJ2-7,-,TRBV18,-,TGTGCCAGCTCACCGTCGGGAAAGACCTACGAGCAGTACTTC,CASSPSGKTYEQYF
TRBJ2-5,-,TRBV18,-,TGTGCCAGCTCACCACCCCAAAACCAAGAGACCCAGTACTTC,CASSPPQNQETQYF
TRBJ2-7,-,TRBV19,-,TGTGCCAGTAGTGAGGGAGTCTCCTACGAGCAGTACTTC,CASSEGVSYEQYF
TRBJ2-4,TRBD1,TRBV30,-,TGTGCCTGGAGCGAAGAAGCCACAGGGGGCGTTATTCAGTACTTC,CAWSEEATGGVIQYF
TRBJ2-7,TRBD1,TRBV6-5,-,TGTGCCAGCAGCGGGACAGTATCGGACGAGCAGTACTTC,CASSGTVSDEQYF